This T cell receptor beta chain stems from a study of radiation and T cells in renal cell carcinoma. General study points: In blood, top tumor clones expanded by 2 weeks, shrinking by 4.

Time point denoted: baseline pretreatment blood. Sample treatment: 15 Gy SBRT to primary tumor, nephrectomy 4 weeks later. Using immunoSEQ multiplex PCR, the repertoire was profiled, and TCRdb retains in-frame clones only, with some absent. The data contain about 130,000 clones, around nine tenths of them singletons. Of note for this clone: Its specificity is unknown.

The CDR3 is 14 residues long. Looked up from germline, CDR1 is GTSNPN and CDR2 is SVGIG (reference sequence). J was trimmed by 5 bases and V by 5 bases; bases with no gene match: 1. This chain uses TRBV30 with TRBJ2-1; 15 bases line up with TRBD2. The origin of this receptor is a woman aged 45-65 years with renal cell carcinoma. The material sequenced was blood, taken from a patient whose treatment included radiotherapy and nephrectomy. The CDR3 here is CAWGTSGGNNEQFF. The CDR3 DNA reads as TGTGCCTGGGGGACTAGCGGGGGGAACAATGAGCAGTTCTTC.